A selection of T cell receptor beta chains follows, all from one sample in a study of cytomegalovirus exposure and HLA in healthy donors. Here immunoSEQ multiplex PCR was the method, and the copy in TCRdb shows in-frame clones only, minus some. The top ten hold under 5% of the sample, which has about 140,000 clones, about 80% seen once. The specimen was PBMCs. All receptors come from a man aged 35 to 55 in good health and CMV-seronegative. Each CDR3 is given with its conserved first and last residue. D genes are given only for firm matches. Some rows have no size entry. The others give once, few or many, or a class for an expanded clone.

j_call	clone_size	d_call	v_call	cdr3_aa	cdr3_nt
TRBJ2-5	few	NA	TRBV2	CASTGETQYF	TGTGCCAGCACCGGGGAGACCCAGTACTTC
TRBJ1-1	few	TRBD1	TRBV7-2	CASSLRGGTGALNTEAFF	TGTGCCAGCAGCTTAAGGGGCGGGACAGGGGCCTTGAACACTGAAGCTTTCTTT
TRBJ2-7	NA	NA	TRBV18	CASSLNRENSYEQYF	TGTGCCAGCTCGCTTAACAGGGAAAACTCCTACGAGCAGTACTTC
TRBJ2-5	few	TRBD2	TRBV7-6	CASSRTSASPQETQYF	TGTGCCAGCAGCCGGACTAGCGCGTCACCCCAAGAGACCCAGTACTTC
TRBJ1-6	NA	NA	TRBV7-2	CASSVRTEVSPLHF	TGTGCCAGCAGCGTTCGGACGGAGGTTTCACCCCTCCACTTT
TRBJ2-7	NA	TRBD1	TRBV27	CASSPMDRGTWHEQYF	TGTGCCAGCAGTCCCATGGACAGGGGTACGTGGCACGAGCAGTACTTC
TRBJ1-6	NA	TRBD1	TRBV5-1	CASSWSDRDYSPLHF	TGCGCCAGCAGCTGGAGTGACAGGGATTATTCACCCCTCCACTTT
TRBJ2-6	NA	TRBD1	TRBV27	CASSLTGGNAGANVLTF	TGTGCCAGCAGTTTGACAGGGGGAAACGCTGGGGCCAACGTCCTGACTTTC
TRBJ1-1	NA	NA	TRBV18	CASSSPSNTEAFF	TGTGCCAGCTCATCCCCTTCGAACACTGAAGCTTTCTTT
TRBJ1-1	NA	NA	TRBV13	CASSPGGGVWNTEAFF	TGTGCCAGCAGCCCCGGCGGGGGTGTGTGGAACACTGAAGCTTTCTTT
TRBJ1-2	NA	TRBD1	TRBV11-2	CASSPRQGYGYTF	TGTGCCAGCAGCCCCCGACAGGGCTATGGCTACACCTTC
TRBJ1-5	NA	NA	TRBV28	CASWGPGEANQPQHF	TGTGCCAGCTGGGGCCCAGGAGAGGCAAACCAGCCCCAGCATTTT
TRBJ2-3	NA	TRBD2	TRBV11-3	CASRRGSPTDTQYF	TGTGCCAGCAGGCGGGGGAGCCCCACAGATACGCAGTATTTT
TRBJ1-2	NA	NA	TRBV9	CASSVDGRLSEGGYTF	TGTGCCAGCAGCGTAGATGGCAGACTCTCCGAAGGTGGCTACACCTTC
TRBJ2-7	NA	TRBD2	TRBV5-1	CASSWGLGGASYEQYF	TGCGCCAGCAGCTGGGGACTAGGGGGGGCCTCCTACGAGCAGTACTTC
TRBJ2-2	NA	NA	TRBV7-9	CASRPRNTGELFF	TGTGCCAGCAGACCCAGGAACACCGGGGAGCTGTTTTTT